The present T cell receptor (beta chain) was sequenced within a study of blood T cell repertoires in COVID-19. This clone has just a few counts. Trimming cost V 2 bases and J 6 bases; bases outside gene matches: 7. The CDR3 sequence is 15 residues long. Germline V gene lookup returns CDR1 MNHEY and CDR2 SMNVEV (reference sequence). Original handling: From reference gene primer amplification, estimates of nucleated cell counts were derived. Sequencing was performed with immunoSEQ multiplex PCR; in TCRdb, only in-frame clones are kept and a portion is missing. D and trimming were read from the DNA, whereas the V and J calls and clone size are those reported in that table. This sample has about 210,000 clones; approximately 81% occur once, and the top ten carry around 10%. Recruits, aged 18 to 89 years, lived in about two dozen US areas.

Material: PBMCs or T cells enriched from blood (not recorded which). The clonotype comes from a woman between 50 and 59 years old with acute COVID-19. The chain is built from TRBV27 and TRBJ2-7, with 10 bases lining up with TRBD1. The CDR3 nucleotides are TGTGCCAGCAGTTTAACGACAGGGGGCCGAACCGAGCAGTACTTC. Protein product: CASSLTTGGRTEQYF.